The rows below give T cell receptor beta chains drawn from one sample of a study of a mutant IDH1 vaccine in newly diagnosed glioma. TCRdb's table, derived via immunoSEQ multiplex PCR, lists solely in-frame clones and lacks some. This sample has around 57,000 clones, with approximately 89% found just once. The antigens of these receptors remain unknown. The sample here was PBMCs, taken from a glioma patient whose treatment included an IDH1 peptide vaccine. The receptors originated from a man aged 40-49 years with glioma. Both conserved end residues are trimmed from each CDR3. Part of the rows lack a size; the others show once, few, many or a class for expanded clones.

abundance: .
v_gene: TRBV10-3
len: 15
j_gene: TRBJ1-6
CDR3aa: AISESREGADNSPLH

abundance: .
v_gene: TRBV7-8
len: 14
j_gene: TRBJ2-3
CDR3aa: ASSRRDRGPTDTQY

abundance: .
v_gene: TRBV21-1
len: 14
j_gene: TRBJ2-4
CDR3aa: ASSKDRGLAKNIQY

abundance: .
v_gene: TRBV10-3
len: 10
j_gene: TRBJ1-2
CDR3aa: AITREGYGYT

abundance: .
v_gene: TRBV7-2
len: 16
j_gene: TRBJ2-2
CDR3aa: ASSLARASGSRTGELF

abundance: .
v_gene: TRBV29-1
len: 15
j_gene: TRBJ2-1
CDR3aa: SVEASGKEVPYNEQF

abundance: few
v_gene: TRBV2
len: 11
j_gene: TRBJ2-7
CDR3aa: ASQGEGTYEQY

abundance: .
v_gene: TRBV6-1
len: 13
j_gene: TRBJ1-6
CDR3aa: ASRGTGNYNSPLH

abundance: .
v_gene: TRBV7-2
len: 12
j_gene: TRBJ2-7
CDR3aa: ASSRRWEEYEQY

abundance: once
v_gene: TRBV4-2
len: 12
j_gene: TRBJ2-7
CDR3aa: ASSPRRETYEQY

abundance: .
v_gene: TRBV6-5
len: 13
j_gene: TRBJ2-5
CDR3aa: ASSYLGHRIGTQY

abundance: .
v_gene: TRBV9
len: 12
j_gene: TRBJ2-5
CDR3aa: ASSTWDSQETQY

abundance: .
v_gene: TRBV13
len: 12
j_gene: TRBJ1-3
CDR3aa: ASSLVSVGNTIY

abundance: .
v_gene: TRBV10-3
len: 13
j_gene: TRBJ2-7
CDR3aa: AIAKTSGQTYEQY

abundance: .
v_gene: TRBV28
len: 11
j_gene: TRBJ1-6
CDR3aa: ASSGRGRSPLH

abundance: .
v_gene: TRBV6-6
len: 13
j_gene: TRBJ1-5
CDR3aa: ASSSNRESNQPQH